This T cell receptor (beta chain) was identified during a study of shared clonotypes between healthy human individuals (dated by TCRdb to 2020 to 2022). As for the study more broadly: The cohort included a few men and a couple of women between 18 and 49 years of age. For each donor, three plates each were used for CD4 naive and CD4 memory, two plates were used for CD8 naive, and one plate was used for CD8 memory. To estimate repertoire size and how much clonotypes are shared between individuals, the study performed deep sequencing of blood TCR repertoires from a handful of healthy adults. To increase sequencing depth and limit assay-specific biases, TCR repertoire library preparation and sequencing were carried out by different laboratories using diverse techniques. Each donor's leukapheresis produced roughly between roughly 0.94 and 9.5 billion PBMCs. The investigation overall reported the following: About 4.5% of naive CD4, approximately 3.7% of naive CD8, approximately 2% of memory CD4, and 0.35% to 0.4% of memory CD8 clonotypes were shared across several donors. Sampling was restricted to blood, and TCR repertoires in tissue are likely to differ from TCR repertoires in blood. Incomplete sequencing was indicated by rarefaction of sorted-subset datasets, despite the large sequencing depth. Estimated clonotype richness was generally larger for naive than for memory subsets. Pairwise subsampling led to the expectation that sequencing depth would affect the degree of clonotype sharing among donors. Compared with non-shared clonotypes, the clonotypes found in all four sorted-subset donors had higher generation probabilities. Because the study included a small number of donors, the genetic and exposure-history diversity represented was limited.

Sequences MDHEN (CDR1) and SYDVKM (CDR2) are obtained from the germline V gene. The CDR3 runs 13 residues from the cysteine to the phenylalanine. The CDR3 DNA has 39 bases and is translated from base 1. V sheds 2 bases and J sheds 3 bases, leaving 7 bases between their ends. The donors were healthy, HIV-negative adults with no recently reported acute infections or vaccinations. Only Caucasian adults living in Nashville, Tennessee, USA were represented among the donors. CD4+ T cells were enriched through magnetic negative selection, after which naive cells were positively selected on CD45RA and the remaining negative fraction served as the memory subset. Blood was obtained by leukapheresis, after which PBMCs were separated by Ficoll-Histopaque density gradient centrifugation and cryopreserved in liquid nitrogen vapor phase. Analytical flow cytometry was used to check the purity and quantity of every magnetically sorted T cell population. Genomic DNA was isolated from every sorted fraction and measured by UV absorbance on a Nanodrop 2000c.

This clone was observed once. What this receptor recognizes is not known. Base qualities are missing; no much larger clone stands one base away. Using the deep immunoSEQ assay, multiplex PCR amplified TCR CDR3 regions from genomic DNA. Genomic DNA extracted from each cell subset was distributed evenly over all wells of several immunoSEQ 96-well plates, and each plate served as one replicate. For sorted subsets, roughly 200 ng of genomic DNA, equivalent to 25,000 to 35,000 T cell genomes, went into each replicate PCR. Purified libraries were measured with a Qubit 3.0 fluorometer, size-checked on a Bioanalyzer 2100, and measured again with the KAPA Library Quantification kit. A separate single-read 150-cycle Illumina NextSeq 550 flow cell was used to sequence each immunoSEQ 96-well plate. Per the source publication's procedure: Because only junctional sequences without quality scores were contained in the immunoSEQ output, filtering matching that applied to full-length reads could not be performed. To assign V/J genes and CDR3, sequences were annotated using PyIR, a Python wrapper for IgBLAST v1.9, with IMGT germline references. Any read was removed if the V/J assignment was weak (E-value above 1e-6), the CDR3 was missing, or the read contained stop codons, out-of-frame junctions, or ambiguous translated residues. V3J clonotypes were defined as sequences sharing the same inferred V gene, J gene, and CDR3 amino acid sequence. The percentage overlap between two repertoires was calculated by dividing the number of shared unique clonotypes by the size of the smaller repertoire. Three approaches were used to assess repertoire richness: RTK rarefaction, the Chao1 estimator, and Recon v2.1 estimates of unobserved clonotypes. Generation probabilities were computed with OLGA for all TCRbeta clonotypes obtained by the gDNA method from a handful of donors. The clones in this table, taken by TCRdb from immuneACCESS, are in-frame only. Not every clone is retained; where verified, under half of the shortfall comes from an unresolved V gene, and the cause of the rest is unknown. That table supplies the V and J calls and clone size; D and trimming were determined from the DNA. This sample lists about 2.4 million clones; more than 85% were detected once. The ten largest clones represent 0.35% to 0.45% of the sample.

The chain couples TRBV28 to TRBJ1-1, with the D gene too uncertain to name. The source material was naive CD4+ T cells from PBMCs. The intended sense of this specimen's cell subset or site label: CD45RA+ positively selected. This receptor was obtained from a man younger than 30 in good health. Some clones in this sample may be carry-over from other donors' samples. The CDR3 loop reads CASSLGVDTEAFF. In nucleotide form, the sequence is TGTGCCAGCAGTTTAGGAGTGGACACTGAAGCTTTCTTT.